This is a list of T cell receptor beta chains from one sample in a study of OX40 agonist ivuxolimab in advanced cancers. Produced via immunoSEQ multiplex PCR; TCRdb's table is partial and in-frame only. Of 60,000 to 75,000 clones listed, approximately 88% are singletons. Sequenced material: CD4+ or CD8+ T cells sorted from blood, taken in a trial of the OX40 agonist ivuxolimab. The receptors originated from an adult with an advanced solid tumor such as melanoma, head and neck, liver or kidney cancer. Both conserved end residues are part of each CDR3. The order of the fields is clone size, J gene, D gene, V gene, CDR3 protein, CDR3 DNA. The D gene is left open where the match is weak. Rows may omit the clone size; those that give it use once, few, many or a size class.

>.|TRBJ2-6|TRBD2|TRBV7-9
CASSFSGGSSGANVLTF
TGTGCCAGCAGCTTTAGCGGGGGGAGCTCTGGGGCCAACGTCCTGACTTTC
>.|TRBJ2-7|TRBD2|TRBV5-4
CASSLWLAGGLNEQYF
TGTGCCAGCAGCTTGTGGCTAGCGGGGGGGCTCAACGAGCAGTACTTC
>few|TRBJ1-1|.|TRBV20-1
CSAGQNREAFF
TGCAGTGCTGGGCAGAACCGTGAAGCTTTCTTT
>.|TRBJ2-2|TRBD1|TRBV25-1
CASGERTGDTGELFF
TGTGCCAGCGGAGAAAGGACAGGGGACACCGGGGAGCTGTTTTTT
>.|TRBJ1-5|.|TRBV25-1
CASSEYFGQPQHF
TGTGCCAGCAGTGAATATTTCGGTCAGCCCCAGCATTTT
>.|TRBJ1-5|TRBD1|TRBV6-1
CASILDRGQPQHF
TGTGCCAGCATTCTCGACAGGGGACAGCCCCAGCATTTT
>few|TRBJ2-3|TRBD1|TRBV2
CASSVQGPGTDTQYF
TGTGCCAGCAGTGTACAGGGGCCGGGCACAGATACGCAGTATTTT
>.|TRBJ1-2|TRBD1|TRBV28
CASSFFGTATNYGYTF
TGTGCCAGCAGTTTCTTTGGGACAGCCACTAACTATGGCTACACCTTC
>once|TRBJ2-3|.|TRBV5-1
CASSFTGEDTQYF
TGCGCCAGCAGCTTCACCGGGGAGGATACGCAGTATTTT
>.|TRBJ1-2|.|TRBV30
CAWSVLGGVTYF
TGTGCCTGGAGTGTGCTTGGGGGGGTCACTTACTTC
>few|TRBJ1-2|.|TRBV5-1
CASSRITAGTHYGYTF
TGCGCCAGCAGCAGAATAACAGCCGGGACCCACTATGGCTACACCTTC
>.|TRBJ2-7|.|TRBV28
CASSLIRGLGQYF
TGTGCCAGCAGTTTAATACGGGGGCTCGGGCAGTACTTC
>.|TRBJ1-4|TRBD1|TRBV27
CASSLLGDRGLSEKLFF
TGTGCCAGCAGTTTATTAGGGGACAGGGGGCTTTCGGAAAAACTGTTTTTT
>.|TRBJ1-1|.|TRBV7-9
CASSHTGGEVNTEAFF
TGTGCCAGCAGCCACACCGGGGGCGAAGTGAACACTGAAGCTTTCTTT
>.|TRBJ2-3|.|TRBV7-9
CASSSPRTGTDTQYF
TGTGCCAGCAGCTCCCCCCGGACAGGCACAGATACGCAGTATTTT
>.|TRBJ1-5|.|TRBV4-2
CASSQDSGQPQHF
TGTGCCAGCAGCCAAGATTCGGGACAGCCCCAGCATTTT
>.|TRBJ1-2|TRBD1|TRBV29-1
CSVEGALGYGYTF
TGCAGCGTGGAGGGGGCCCTAGGATATGGCTACACCTTC
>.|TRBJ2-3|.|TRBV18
CASSPIGTKTDTQYF
TGTGCCAGCTCACCAATCGGGACGAAAACAGATACGCAGTATTTT
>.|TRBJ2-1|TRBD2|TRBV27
CASSLRGPGGNEQFF
TGTGCCAGCAGTCTCCGGGGCCCGGGGGGGAATGAGCAGTTCTTC
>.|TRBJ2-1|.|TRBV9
CASSADFYSYNEQFF
TGTGCCAGCAGCGCAGACTTCTACTCCTACAATGAGCAGTTCTTC
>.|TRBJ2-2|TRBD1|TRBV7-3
CASSLTADRGMTGELFF
TGTGCCAGCAGCTTAACCGCGGACAGGGGCATGACCGGGGAGCTGTTTTTT
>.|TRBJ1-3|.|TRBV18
CASSPIQLSGNTIYF
TGTGCCAGCTCACCGATACAGCTCTCTGGAAACACCATATATTTT
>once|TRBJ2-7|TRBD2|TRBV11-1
CASSVASGGAYEQYF
TGTGCCAGCAGCGTGGCTAGCGGGGGGGCCTACGAGCAGTACTTC
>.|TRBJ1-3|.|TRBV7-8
CASSPLGGLNSGNTIYF
TGTGCCAGCAGCCCTTTGGGGGGGCTCAACTCTGGAAACACCATATATTTT
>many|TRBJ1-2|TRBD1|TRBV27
CASSSETGGLYGYTF
TGTGCCAGCAGTTCTGAGACAGGGGGGCTCTATGGCTACACCTTC
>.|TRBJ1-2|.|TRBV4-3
CASSQDHGSPNYGYTF
TGCGCCAGCAGCCAAGATCACGGGAGTCCTAACTATGGCTACACCTTC
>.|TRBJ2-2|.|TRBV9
CASSYMAGAHTGELFF
TGTGCCAGCAGCTATATGGCGGGGGCGCACACCGGGGAGCTGTTTTTT
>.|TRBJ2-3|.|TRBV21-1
CASGRREYPDTQYF
TGTGCCAGCGGACGGCGGGAGTACCCAGATACGCAGTATTTT
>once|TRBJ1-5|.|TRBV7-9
CASSLGAASNQPQHF
TGTGCCAGCAGCTTAGGGGCAGCTAGCAATCAGCCCCAGCATTTT
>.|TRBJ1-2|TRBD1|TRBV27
CASSFGTGEYGYTF
TGTGCCAGCAGTTTTGGTACAGGGGAATATGGCTACACCTTC
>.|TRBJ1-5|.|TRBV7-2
CASSRTGPSQPQHF
TGTGCCAGCAGCAGAACGGGGCCTAGTCAGCCCCAGCATTTT
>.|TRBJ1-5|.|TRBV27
CASSQWTPGGNQPQHF
TGTGCCAGCAGTCAATGGACCCCGGGGGGCAATCAGCCCCAGCATTTT
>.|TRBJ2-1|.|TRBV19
CASSLWAGRNEQFF
TGTGCCAGTAGTCTGTGGGCGGGACGCAATGAGCAGTTCTTC
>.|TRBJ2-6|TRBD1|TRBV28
CASGTRQGTGANVLTF
TGTGCCAGCGGAACTCGACAGGGGACTGGGGCCAACGTCCTGACTTTC
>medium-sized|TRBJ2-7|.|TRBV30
CATHRESYEQYF
TGTGCAACCCATAGGGAGAGCTACGAGCAGTACTTC
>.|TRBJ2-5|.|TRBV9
CASSVGRAEGTQYF
TGTGCCAGCAGCGTAGGCAGGGCTGAGGGGACCCAGTACTTC
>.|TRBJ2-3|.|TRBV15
CATSRRQGTDTQYF
TGTGCCACCAGCAGAAGACAGGGCACAGATACGCAGTATTTT
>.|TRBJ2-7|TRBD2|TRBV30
CAWGAPGRYEQYF
TGTGCCTGGGGGGCCCCCGGGAGGTACGAGCAGTACTTC
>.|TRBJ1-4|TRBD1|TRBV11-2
CASSFQGGSNEKLFF
TGTGCCAGCAGCTTTCAAGGGGGCTCTAATGAAAAACTGTTTTTT
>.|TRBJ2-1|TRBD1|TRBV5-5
CASSLGTGGLPQSIF
TGTGCCAGCAGCTTGGGGACAGGGGGACTCCCGCAAAGTATCTTC
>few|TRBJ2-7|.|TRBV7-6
CASSPGPNYEQYF
TGTGCCAGCAGCCCCGGACCTAACTACGAGCAGTACTTC